This T cell receptor beta chain came from a study of T-cell reconstitution after alpha-beta-depleted transplantation in children. TCRbeta library preparation incorporated unique molecular identifiers. TCRdb processed the PCR reads anew with MiXCR; each CDR3 protein has one entry. The sample has 500,000 to 750,000 distinct CDR3 sequences; 25% to 30% are singletons. V was pared by 0 bases and J by 4 bases, with 8 bases between. Germline CDR1 reads SGHDT; CDR2 reads YYEEEE. CDR3 length equals 14 residues. Details on this clonotype: Antigen: not known.

Findings of the study overall: At one year after transplant, newly produced T cells mostly accounted for T-cell counts and diversity. The high TCRbeta diversity at day 60 in some patients came from surviving recipient T cells and thymic progenitors. About two months after transplant, alpha-beta T cells reportedly came from several hundred expanded graft clones.

The TCR comes from a boy under three years old with Wiskott-Aldrich syndrome, due to receive a stem cell transplant. Sample: PBMCs, taken before TCRalphabeta/CD19-depleted stem cell transplant. The chain carries TRBV5-6 and TRBJ1-5; D gene uncertain. The CDR3 loop reads CASSLAGYNQPQHF. The CDR3 coding sequence is TGTGCCAGCAGCTTGGCAGGTTATAATCAGCCCCAGCATTTT.